Sequencing of this T cell receptor (beta chain) was carried out in a study of blood T cell repertoires in COVID-19. Study details: Acute and convalescent COVID-19 samples came from the United States, Italy and Spain.

This table comes from immunoSEQ multiplex PCR, and its TCRdb copy is limited to in-frame clones, with some not included. The sample has hundreds of thousands of clones, 70% to 90% seen once. This clone was seen repeatedly, ten times or more. Those who participated ranged in age from roughly 18 to 89 years and resided in some 24 US areas. This CDR3 spans 16 amino acids. Trimming pared 1 base from V and 0 bases from J, leaving 8 bases between. Germline CDR1 and CDR2: SGHDT and YYEEEE. The source material was PBMCs or T cells enriched from blood (not recorded which). The sequence came from a woman in her 30s who had been exposed to COVID-19. The chain recombines TRBV5-6 with TRBJ1-6, with D uncertain. CDR3 sequence reads: CASSLMGSSYNSPLHF. The CDR3 nucleotides are TGTGCCAGCAGCTTGATGGGGAGCTCCTATAATTCACCCCTCCACTTT.